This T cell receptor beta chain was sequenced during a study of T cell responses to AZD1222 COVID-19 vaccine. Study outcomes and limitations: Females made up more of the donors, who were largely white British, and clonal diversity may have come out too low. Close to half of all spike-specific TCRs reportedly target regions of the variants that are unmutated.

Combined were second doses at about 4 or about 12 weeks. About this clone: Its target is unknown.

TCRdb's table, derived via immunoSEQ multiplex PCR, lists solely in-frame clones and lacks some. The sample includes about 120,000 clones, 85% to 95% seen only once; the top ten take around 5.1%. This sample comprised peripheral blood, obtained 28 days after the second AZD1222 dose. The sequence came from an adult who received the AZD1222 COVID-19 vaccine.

As DNA, the CDR3 is TGTGCCAGCAGAGGAGACATCTCTGGAAACACCATATATTTT. Residues: CASRGDISGNTIYF. The J gene is TRBJ1-3, the V gene TRBV2; D unresolved. Germline-derived CDR1 and CDR2 are SNHLY and FYNNEI. V gave up 6 bases and J gave up 0 bases, with 9 bases separating them. The CDR3 sequence is 14 residues long.